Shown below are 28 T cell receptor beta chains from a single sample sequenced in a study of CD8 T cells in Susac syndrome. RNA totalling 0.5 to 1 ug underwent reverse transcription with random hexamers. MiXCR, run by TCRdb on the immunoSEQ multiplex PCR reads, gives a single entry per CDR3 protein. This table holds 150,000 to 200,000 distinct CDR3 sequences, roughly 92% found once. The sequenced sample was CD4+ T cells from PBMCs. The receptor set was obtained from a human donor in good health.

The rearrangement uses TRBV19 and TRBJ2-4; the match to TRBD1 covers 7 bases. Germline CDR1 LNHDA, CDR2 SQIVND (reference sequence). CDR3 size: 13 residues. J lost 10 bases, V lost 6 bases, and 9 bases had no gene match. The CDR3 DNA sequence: TGTGCCAGTAGCTCCGGGACAGCAGAAATTCAGTACTTC. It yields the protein CASSSGTAEIQYF.

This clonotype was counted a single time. The CDR3 DNA reads TGTGCCAGCAGTCCTCGAGGAATTCTTAACTATGGCTACACCTTC. This encodes CASSPRGILNYGYTF. The V and J genes are TRBV28 and TRBJ1-2; no clear D gene. This CDR3 spans 15 amino acids. Trimming cost V 5 bases and J 1 base, with 14 bases left between them. Germline V gene lookup returns CDR1 MDHEN and CDR2 SYDVKM.

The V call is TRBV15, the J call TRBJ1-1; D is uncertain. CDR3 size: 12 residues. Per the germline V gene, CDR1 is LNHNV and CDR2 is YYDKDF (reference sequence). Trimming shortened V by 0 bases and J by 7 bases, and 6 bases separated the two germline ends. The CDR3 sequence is CATSRDRFEAFF. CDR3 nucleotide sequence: TGTGCCACCAGCAGAGATCGATTTGAAGCTTTCTTT. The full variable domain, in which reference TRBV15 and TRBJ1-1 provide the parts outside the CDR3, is DAMVIQNPRYQVTQFGKPVTLSCSQTLNHNVMYWYQQKSSQAPKLLFHYYDKDFNNEADTPDNFQSRRPNTSFCFLDIRSPGLGDTAMYLCATSRDRFEAFFGQGTRLTVV.

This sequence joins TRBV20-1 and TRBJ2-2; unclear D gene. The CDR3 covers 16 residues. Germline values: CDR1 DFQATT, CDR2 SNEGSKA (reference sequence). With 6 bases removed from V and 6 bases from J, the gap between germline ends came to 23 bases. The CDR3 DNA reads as TGCAGTGCCCTCCCCCTTGCCCGCTCCGGCCCCGGGGAGCTGTTTTTT. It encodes CSALPLARSGPGELFF.

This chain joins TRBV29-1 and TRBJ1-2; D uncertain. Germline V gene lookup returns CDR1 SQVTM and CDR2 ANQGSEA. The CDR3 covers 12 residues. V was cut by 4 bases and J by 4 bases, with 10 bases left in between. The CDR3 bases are TGCAGCGTTGCCAACTCCCCCTATGGCTACACCTTC. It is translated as CSVANSPYGYTF.

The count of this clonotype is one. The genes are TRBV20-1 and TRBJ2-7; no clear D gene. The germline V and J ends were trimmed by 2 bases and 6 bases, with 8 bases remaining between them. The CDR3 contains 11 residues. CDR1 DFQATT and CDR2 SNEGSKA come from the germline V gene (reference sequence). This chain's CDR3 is CSARKGGEQYF. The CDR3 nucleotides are TGCAGTGCTAGAAAGGGTGGCGAGCAGTACTTC.

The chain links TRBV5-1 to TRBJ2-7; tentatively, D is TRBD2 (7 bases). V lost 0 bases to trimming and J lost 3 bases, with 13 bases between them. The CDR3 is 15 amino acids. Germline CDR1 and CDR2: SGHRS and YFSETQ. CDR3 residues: CASSLGGGGGYEQYF. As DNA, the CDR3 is TGCGCCAGCAGCTTGGGGGGGGGCGGAGGCTACGAGCAGTACTTC.

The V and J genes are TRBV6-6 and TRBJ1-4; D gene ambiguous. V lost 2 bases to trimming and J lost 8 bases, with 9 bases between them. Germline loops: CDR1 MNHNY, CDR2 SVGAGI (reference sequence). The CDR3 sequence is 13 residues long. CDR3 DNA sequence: TGTGCCAGCAGTTACCCCCGTATAGAAAAACTGTTTTTT. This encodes CASSYPRIEKLFF.

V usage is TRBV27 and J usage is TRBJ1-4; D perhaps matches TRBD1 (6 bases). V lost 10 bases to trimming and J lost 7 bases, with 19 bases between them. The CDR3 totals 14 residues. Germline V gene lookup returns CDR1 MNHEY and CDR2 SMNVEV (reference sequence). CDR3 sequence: CATAQGMPGEKLFF. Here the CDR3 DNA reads TGTGCCACCGCGCAGGGGATGCCTGGTGAAAAACTGTTTTTT.

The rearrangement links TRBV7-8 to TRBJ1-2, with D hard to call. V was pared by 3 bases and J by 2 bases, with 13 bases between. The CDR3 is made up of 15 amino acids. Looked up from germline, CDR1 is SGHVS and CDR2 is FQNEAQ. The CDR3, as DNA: TGTGCCAGCAGCTTTCTACGGAGTTTAAACTATGGCTACACCTTC. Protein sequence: CASSFLRSLNYGYTF.

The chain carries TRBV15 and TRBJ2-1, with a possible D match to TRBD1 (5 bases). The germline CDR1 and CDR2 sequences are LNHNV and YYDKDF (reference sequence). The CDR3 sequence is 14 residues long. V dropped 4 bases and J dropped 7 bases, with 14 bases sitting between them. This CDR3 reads CATSTPPRANEQFF. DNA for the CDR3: TGTGCCACCAGCACCCCCCCCAGGGCGAATGAGCAGTTCTTC.

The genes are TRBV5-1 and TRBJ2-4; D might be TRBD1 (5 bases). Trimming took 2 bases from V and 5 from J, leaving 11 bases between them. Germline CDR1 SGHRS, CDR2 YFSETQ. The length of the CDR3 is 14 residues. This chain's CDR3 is CASSLSQGQNIQYF. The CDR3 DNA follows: TGCGCCAGCAGCTTAAGCCAGGGCCAAAACATTCAGTACTTC.

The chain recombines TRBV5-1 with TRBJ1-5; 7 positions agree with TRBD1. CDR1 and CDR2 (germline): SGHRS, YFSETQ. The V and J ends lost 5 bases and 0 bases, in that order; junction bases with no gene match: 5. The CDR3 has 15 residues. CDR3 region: CASRPTGDSNQPQHF. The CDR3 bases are TGCGCCAGCAGGCCAACAGGGGATAGCAATCAGCCCCAGCATTTT.

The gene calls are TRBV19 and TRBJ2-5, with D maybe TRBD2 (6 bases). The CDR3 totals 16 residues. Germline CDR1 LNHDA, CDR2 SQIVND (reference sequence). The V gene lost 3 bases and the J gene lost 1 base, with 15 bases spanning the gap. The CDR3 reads CASSIGSGSPQETQYF. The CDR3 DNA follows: TGTGCCAGTAGTATTGGTAGCGGAAGTCCCCAAGAGACCCAGTACTTC.

CDR3 sequence (DNA): TGTGCCAGCAGCATCCTAGCGGGGGACACAGATACGCAGTATTTT. It translates to CASSILAGDTDTQYF. The chain carries TRBV11-2 and TRBJ2-3, with 10 bases that match TRBD2. V trimming: 5 bases; J trimming: 2 bases; junction bases outside the gene matches: 4. The V gene's germline CDR1 is SGHAT and CDR2 FQNNGV. The CDR3 is made up of 15 amino acids. Filled out from reference TRBV11-2 and TRBJ2-3, the complete variable domain reads EAGVAQSPRYKIIEKRQSVAFWCNPISGHATLYWYQQILGQGPKLLIQFQNNGVVDDSQLPKDRFSAERLKGVDSTLKIQPAKLEDSAVYLCASSILAGDTDTQYFGPGTRLTVL.

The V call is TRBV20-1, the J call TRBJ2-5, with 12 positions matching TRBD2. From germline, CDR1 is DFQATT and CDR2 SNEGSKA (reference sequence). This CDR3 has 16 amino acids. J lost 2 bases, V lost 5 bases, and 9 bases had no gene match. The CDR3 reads CSARRRLAGEQETQYF. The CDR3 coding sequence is TGCAGTGCTCGGAGGAGACTAGCGGGGGAACAAGAGACCCAGTACTTC.

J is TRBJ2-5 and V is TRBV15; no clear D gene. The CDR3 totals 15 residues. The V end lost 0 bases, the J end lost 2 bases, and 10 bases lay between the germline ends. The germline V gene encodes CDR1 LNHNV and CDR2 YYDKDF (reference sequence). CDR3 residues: CATSRDDGIQETQYF. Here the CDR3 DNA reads TGTGCCACCAGCAGAGACGACGGAATTCAAGAGACCCAGTACTTC.

CDR3 nucleotide sequence: TGTGCCAGCAGTTTTCAGAGATATAATTCACCCCTCCACTTT. Protein product: CASSFQRYNSPLHF. The V gene is TRBV27, the J gene TRBJ1-6; D gene ambiguous. Between the trimmed V and J ends, which lost 3 bases and 4 bases, there was a span of 7 bases. Germline V gene data show CDR1 as MNHEY and CDR2 as SMNVEV (reference sequence). The CDR3 sequence is 14 residues long.

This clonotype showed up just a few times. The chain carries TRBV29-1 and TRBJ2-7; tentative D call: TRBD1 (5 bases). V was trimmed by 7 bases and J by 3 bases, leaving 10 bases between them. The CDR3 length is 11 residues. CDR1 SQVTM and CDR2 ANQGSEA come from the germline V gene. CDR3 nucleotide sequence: TGCAGCGCAGAGACAGACTACGAGCAGTACGTC. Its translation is CSAETDYEQYV.

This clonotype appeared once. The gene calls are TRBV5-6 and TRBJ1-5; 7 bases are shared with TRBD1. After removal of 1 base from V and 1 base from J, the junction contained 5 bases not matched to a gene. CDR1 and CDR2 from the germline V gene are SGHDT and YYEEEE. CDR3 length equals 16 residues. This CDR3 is CASSLLAGGSNQPQHF. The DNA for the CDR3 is TGTGCCAGCAGCTTGCTGGCAGGGGGAAGCAATCAGCCCCAGCATTTT.

CDR3 amino acids: CASSQEGKGQINQPQHF. CDR3 DNA sequence: TGTGCCAGCAGCCAAGAGGGAAAAGGACAGATCAATCAGCCCCAGCATTTT. V and J are TRBV3-1 and TRBJ1-5; D is possibly TRBD1 (6 bases). Trimming stripped 0 bases from V and 3 bases from J, with 15 bases between. CDR1 and CDR2 (germline): LGHDT, YNNKEL (reference sequence). The length of the CDR3 is 17 residues.

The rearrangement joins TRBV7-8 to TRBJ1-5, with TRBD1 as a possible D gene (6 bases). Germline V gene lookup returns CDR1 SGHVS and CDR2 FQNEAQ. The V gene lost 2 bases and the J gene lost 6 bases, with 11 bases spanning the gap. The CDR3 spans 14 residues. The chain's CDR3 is CASSLTGSSQPQHF. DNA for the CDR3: TGTGCCAGCAGCTTAACAGGGTCGAGTCAGCCCCAGCATTTT.

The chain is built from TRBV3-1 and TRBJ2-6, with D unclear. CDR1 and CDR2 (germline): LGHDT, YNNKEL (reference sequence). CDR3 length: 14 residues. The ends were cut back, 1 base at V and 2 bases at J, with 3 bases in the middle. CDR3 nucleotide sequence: TGTGCCAGCAGCCAAGTCCCTGGGGCCAACGTCCTGACTTTC. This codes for CASSQVPGANVLTF.

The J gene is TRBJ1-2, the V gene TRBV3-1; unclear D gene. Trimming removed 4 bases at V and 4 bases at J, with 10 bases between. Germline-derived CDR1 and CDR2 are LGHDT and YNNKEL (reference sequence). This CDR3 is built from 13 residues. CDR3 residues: CASSPGFFYGYTF. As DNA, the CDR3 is TGTGCCAGCAGCCCGGGGTTCTTCTATGGCTACACCTTC.

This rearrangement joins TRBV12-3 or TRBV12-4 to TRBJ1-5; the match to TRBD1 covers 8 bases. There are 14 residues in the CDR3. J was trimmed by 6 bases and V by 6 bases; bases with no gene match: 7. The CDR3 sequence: CASRHQGASQPQHF. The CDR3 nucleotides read TGTGCCAGCAGGCACCAGGGGGCGAGTCAGCCCCAGCATTTT.

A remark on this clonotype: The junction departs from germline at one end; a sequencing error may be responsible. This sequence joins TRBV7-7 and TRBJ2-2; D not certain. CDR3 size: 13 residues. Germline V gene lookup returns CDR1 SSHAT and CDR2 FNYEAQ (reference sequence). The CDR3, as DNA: TGTGCTAGCAGCCCGGATAGGGCCGGGGAGCTGTTTTTT. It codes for CASSPDRAGELFF.

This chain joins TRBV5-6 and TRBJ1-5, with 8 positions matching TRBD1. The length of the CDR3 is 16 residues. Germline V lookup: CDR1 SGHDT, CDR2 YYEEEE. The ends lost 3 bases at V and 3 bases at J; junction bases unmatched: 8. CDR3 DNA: TGTGCCAGCAGCTCCCTGCAGGGGGCTCACAATCAGCCCCAGCATTTT. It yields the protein CASSSLQGAHNQPQHF.

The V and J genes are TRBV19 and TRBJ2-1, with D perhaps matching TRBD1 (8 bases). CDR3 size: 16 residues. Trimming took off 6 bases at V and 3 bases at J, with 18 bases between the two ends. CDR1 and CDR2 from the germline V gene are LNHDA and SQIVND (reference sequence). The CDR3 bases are TGTGCCAGTAGGGGGGGGACAGGTGGACTCTACAATGAGCAGTTCTTC. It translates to CASRGGTGGLYNEQFF.